These 16 T cell receptor beta chains were sequenced from one sample in a study of regulatory T cells in long-lasting Graves disease. In building TCR beta libraries, iRepertoire HTBI primers were used together with Arm-PCR of CDR3 regions. Using its own MiXCR run on the multiplex PCR reads, TCRdb lists one record per CDR3 protein. The sample yields 300,000 to 400,000 distinct CDR3 sequences, 16% seen once. Time point defined: newly diagnosed GD, antithyroid drugs for less than 3 months. PBMCs were the source of the RNA used for TCR sequencing. This sample also belongs to another study, concerning T cells in Graves' hyperthyroidism and ophthalmopathy.

The specimen was peripheral blood mononuclear cells (PBMCs), collected at new diagnosis, from a patient treated with antithyroid drugs. Receptors originate from a man in his forties with Graves disease.

The chain has TRBV5-1 and TRBJ1-2, with 10 nucleotides matching TRBD1. Losses at the gene ends were 4 bases for V and 10 bases for J; bases not matched to a gene: 7. The germline gives CDR1 SGHRS, CDR2 YFSETQ. The CDR3 loop spans 13 amino acids. CDR3 DNA: TGCGCCAGCAGCCCCGGGACAGGGGATGACTACACCTTC. It encodes CASSPGTGDDYTF.

This clonotype was counted ten times or more. V and J are TRBV13 and TRBJ2-7; 8 bases are a match to TRBD2. CDR1 is PRHDT and CDR2 is FYEKMQ in the germline V gene (reference sequence). The CDR3 has 14 amino acids. With V trimmed by 5 bases and J by 3 bases, 6 bases remained unmatched. The CDR3 DNA sequence: TGTGCCAGCAGCCACGGGAGGGAGGTCTACGAGCAGTACTTC. Translation: CASSHGREVYEQYF.

In its sample, this clonotype was seen many times. The genes are TRBV10-3 and TRBJ2-3; the D gene is possibly TRBD1 (6 bases). V lost 8 bases and J 0 bases, leaving 12 bases between the germline ends. Germline-derived CDR1 and CDR2 are ENHRY and SYGVKD. The CDR3 is 14 residues long. Here the CDR3 DNA reads TGTGCCATCGGGGGACACCCTAGCACAGATACGCAGTATTTT. Its translation: CAIGGHPSTDTQYF.

This clonotype was found a few times. The chain links TRBV19 to TRBJ1-1; tentatively, D is TRBD1 (5 bases). V was clipped by 4 bases and J by 4 bases, with 10 bases between them. Germline V gives CDR1 LNHDA, CDR2 SQIVND (reference sequence). The CDR3 extends over 13 amino acids. The CDR3 bases are TGTGCCAGTAGTACAGGGAGTGTCACTGAAGCTTTCTTT. Translation gives CASSTGSVTEAFF.

This clonotype was recorded many times. The V call is TRBV3-1, the J call TRBJ2-5; D not resolved. Germline V lookup: CDR1 LGHDT, CDR2 YNNKEL (reference sequence). This CDR3 contains 13 residues. Trimming left V 1 base short and J 5 bases short, with 8 bases between. Here the CDR3 reads CASSQGWWETQYF. CDR3 DNA: TGTGCCAGCAGCCAAGGGTGGTGGGAGACCCAGTACTTC.

Notes on this clonotype: This is likely a read error, given that the CDR3 carries no conserved phenylalanine or tryptophan at its end. The CDR3 region is CASSFPGTSITDTQYL. The CDR3 bases are TGCGCCAGCAGTTTTCCCGGGACTAGCATCACAGATACGCAGTATCTT. The gene calls are TRBV5-1 and TRBJ2-3, with TRBD2 matching over 9 bases. The length of the CDR3 is 16 residues. V lost 5 bases, J lost 2 bases, and 9 bases stayed unmatched. Germline lookup yields CDR1 SGHRS and CDR2 YFSETQ.

The table lists this clonotype with many counts. This chain connects TRBV5-6 to TRBJ1-6, with 10 nucleotides matching TRBD1. CDR3 size: 14 residues. CDR1 and CDR2 (germline): SGHDT, YYEEEE. J lost 9 bases, V lost 4 bases, and 4 bases had no gene match. The CDR3: CASSQDRGRSPLHF. In nucleotides, the CDR3 is TGTGCCAGCAGCCAAGACAGGGGGCGTTCACCCCTCCACTTT.

The chain uses TRBV5-1 and TRBJ2-3; 12 positions match TRBD2. V dropped 4 bases and J dropped 6; count of bases not matched to a gene: 6. The CDR3 is made up of 15 amino acids. Germline V lookup: CDR1 SGHRS, CDR2 YFSETQ. The CDR3 here is CASSRTTSGGDTQYF. DNA for the CDR3: TGCGCCAGCAGCCGGACGACTAGCGGGGGTGATACGCAGTATTTT.

This clonotype was detected many times. J is TRBJ2-2 and V is TRBV4-2; TRBD1 matches 7 bases. This CDR3 region has 17 residues. V gave up 2 bases and J gave up 5 bases; unmatched junction bases: 11. Germline V gene data show CDR1 as LGHNA and CDR2 as YNFKEQ. In nucleotides, the CDR3 is TGTGCCAGCAGCCAACAAAGGCAGAGGGGGCGTACCGGGGAGCTGTTTTTT. Translating it yields CASSQQRQRGRTGELFF.

The chain combines TRBV20-1 with TRBJ2-6; D gene uncertain. CDR3 length: 13 residues. V was cut by 8 bases and J by 4 bases, with 12 bases left in between. Germline V gene lookup returns CDR1 DFQATT and CDR2 SNEGSKA (reference sequence). The CDR3 DNA reads TGCAGTCTCCAAAGGGAAGGGGCCAACGTCCTGACTTTC. Translation: CSLQREGANVLTF.

This chain uses TRBV12-3 or TRBV12-4 with TRBJ2-7, with 10 bases aligning to TRBD2. V gave up 6 bases and J gave up 13 bases; unmatched junction bases: 6. The CDR3 consists of 11 residues. This CDR3 reads CASSRGTSVYF. Here the CDR3 DNA reads TGTGCCAGCAGCCGCGGGACTAGCGTCTACTTC.

This clonotype was found many times. The chain joins TRBV5-1 to TRBJ2-7; 7 positions agree with TRBD2. Germline loops: CDR1 SGHRS, CDR2 YFSETQ. The length of the CDR3 is 16 residues. Trimming cost V 7 bases and J 1 base; bases outside gene matches: 14. The CDR3 region is CASSRRGLADSYEQYF. The CDR3 region has the DNA TGCGCCAGCTCCAGGCGGGGTCTAGCGGATTCCTACGAGCAGTACTTC. The entire variable domain, with the rest obtained from reference TRBV5-1 and TRBJ2-7, is as follows: KAGVTQTPRYLIKTRGQQVTLSCSPISGHRSVSWYQQTPGQGLQFLFEYFSETQRNKGNFPGRFSGRQFSNSRSEMNVSTLELGDSALYLCASSRRGLADSYEQYFGPGTRLTVT.

This clonotype appeared many times. The V and J genes are TRBV20-1 and TRBJ1-6; D not certain. Trimming shortened V by 2 bases and J by 9 bases, and 8 bases separated the two germline ends. Germline V lookup: CDR1 DFQATT, CDR2 SNEGSKA (reference sequence). There are 12 residues in the CDR3. CDR3 bases: TGCAGTGCTAGATTAGGGAGTTCACCCCTCCACTTT. Translation: CSARLGSSPLHF.

This clonotype was detected ten times or more. The chain uses TRBV12-3 or TRBV12-4 and TRBJ1-2, with a possible D match to TRBD1 (5 bases). The ends were cut back, 3 bases at V and 4 bases at J, with 18 bases in the middle. This CDR3 has 16 residues. The CDR3 DNA reads as TGTGCCAGCAGTTTCGGGGGGGTTTCTTATTCCTATGGCTACACCTTC. This gives the protein CASSFGGVSYSYGYTF.

The table lists this clonotype with many counts. This chain uses TRBV2 with TRBJ1-1; D is possibly TRBD1 (5 bases). Trimming took 8 bases from V and 6 from J, leaving 16 bases between them. The CDR3 is made up of 13 amino acids. Germline CDR1 and CDR2: SNHLY and FYNNEI. CDR3 loop: CASLPDREAEAFF. The CDR3 DNA follows: TGTGCCAGCTTACCCGACAGAGAAGCTGAAGCTTTCTTT.

In this sample, this clonotype turned up a few times. The V gene is TRBV7-2, the J gene TRBJ2-1, with D possibly TRBD2 on 6 matching bases. CDR1 and CDR2 from the germline V gene are SGHTA and FQGNSA. The CDR3 length is 16 residues. V was cut by 8 bases and J by 0 bases, with 17 bases left in between. As DNA, the CDR3 is TGTGCCAGCTCGTGGGGAGCGGGCCACTCCTACAATGAGCAGTTCTTC. This sequence encodes CASSWGAGHSYNEQFF. The full variable domain, completed using reference TRBV7-2 and TRBJ2-1, is GAGVSQSPSNKVTEKGKDVELRCDPISGHTALYWYRQSLGQGLEFLIYFQGNSAPDKSGLPSDRFSAERTGGSVSTLTIQRTQQEDSAVYLCASSWGAGHSYNEQFFGPGTRLTVL.